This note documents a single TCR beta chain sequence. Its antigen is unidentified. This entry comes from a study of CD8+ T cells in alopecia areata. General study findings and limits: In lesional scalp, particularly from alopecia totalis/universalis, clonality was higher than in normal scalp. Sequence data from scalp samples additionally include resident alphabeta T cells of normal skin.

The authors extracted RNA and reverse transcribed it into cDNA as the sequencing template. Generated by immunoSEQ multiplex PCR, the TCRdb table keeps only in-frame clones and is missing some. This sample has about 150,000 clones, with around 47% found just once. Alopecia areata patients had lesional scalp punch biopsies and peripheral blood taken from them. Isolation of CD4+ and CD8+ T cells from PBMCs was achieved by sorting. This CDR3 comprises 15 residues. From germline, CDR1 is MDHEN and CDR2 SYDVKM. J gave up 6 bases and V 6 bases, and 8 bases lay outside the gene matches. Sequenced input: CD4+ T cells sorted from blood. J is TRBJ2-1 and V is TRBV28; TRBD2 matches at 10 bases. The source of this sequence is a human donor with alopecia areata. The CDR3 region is CASRSTSGITNEQFF. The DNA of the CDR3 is TGTGCCAGCAGAAGCACTAGCGGGATTACCAATGAGCAGTTCTTC.